The rows below give T cell receptor beta chains drawn from one sample of a study of blood T cell repertoires in COVID-19. Data came from immunoSEQ multiplex PCR; TCRdb stores just in-frame clones and leaves some out. The sample includes some 400,000 clones, 80% to 90% of them seen just once. The sequencing sample was made of PBMCs or T cells enriched from blood (not recorded which). These receptors originate from a man under 40 who had recovered from COVID-19. The conserved cysteine and the conserved F or W are not part of the CDR3 here. Fields, in order: V gene, J gene, D gene, CDR3 protein. The D gene is left open where the match is weak.

V gene: TRBV5-5; J gene: TRBJ2-4; D gene: -; CDR3 protein: ASRKQGTGIQY
V gene: TRBV5-1; J gene: TRBJ1-4; D gene: TRBD1; CDR3 protein: ASSLQDRGMTELF
V gene: TRBV9; J gene: TRBJ2-7; D gene: TRBD2; CDR3 protein: ASSVGSGMNYEQY
V gene: TRBV6-5; J gene: TRBJ2-7; D gene: TRBD2; CDR3 protein: ASRLVAGGSYEQY
V gene: TRBV10-3; J gene: TRBJ1-3; D gene: -; CDR3 protein: AITSGAKGNTIY
V gene: TRBV2; J gene: TRBJ2-3; D gene: TRBD2; CDR3 protein: ASSVQAGEADTQY
V gene: TRBV18; J gene: TRBJ2-2; D gene: -; CDR3 protein: ASSPDRTGELF
V gene: TRBV7-9; J gene: TRBJ2-5; D gene: -; CDR3 protein: ASSLGATPGTQY
V gene: TRBV6-5; J gene: TRBJ2-7; D gene: -; CDR3 protein: ASSQLRTGAYEQY
V gene: TRBV29-1; J gene: TRBJ2-2; D gene: -; CDR3 protein: SVEETGNTGELF
V gene: TRBV24-1; J gene: TRBJ2-5; D gene: -; CDR3 protein: ATSDRDTQETQY
V gene: TRBV5-1; J gene: TRBJ1-1; D gene: TRBD1; CDR3 protein: ASSLTGTGVTEAF
V gene: TRBV5-1; J gene: TRBJ2-3; D gene: TRBD2; CDR3 protein: ASSLALAGGSADTQY
V gene: TRBV10-3; J gene: TRBJ1-1; D gene: -; CDR3 protein: AIREGDWTEAF
V gene: TRBV3-1/TRBV3-2; J gene: TRBJ1-3; D gene: -; CDR3 protein: ASSQDLLSGNTIY
V gene: TRBV19; J gene: TRBJ2-7; D gene: TRBD1; CDR3 protein: ASRIGQGSAHEQY
V gene: TRBV6-5; J gene: TRBJ2-6; D gene: -; CDR3 protein: ASSYSQGSGANVLT